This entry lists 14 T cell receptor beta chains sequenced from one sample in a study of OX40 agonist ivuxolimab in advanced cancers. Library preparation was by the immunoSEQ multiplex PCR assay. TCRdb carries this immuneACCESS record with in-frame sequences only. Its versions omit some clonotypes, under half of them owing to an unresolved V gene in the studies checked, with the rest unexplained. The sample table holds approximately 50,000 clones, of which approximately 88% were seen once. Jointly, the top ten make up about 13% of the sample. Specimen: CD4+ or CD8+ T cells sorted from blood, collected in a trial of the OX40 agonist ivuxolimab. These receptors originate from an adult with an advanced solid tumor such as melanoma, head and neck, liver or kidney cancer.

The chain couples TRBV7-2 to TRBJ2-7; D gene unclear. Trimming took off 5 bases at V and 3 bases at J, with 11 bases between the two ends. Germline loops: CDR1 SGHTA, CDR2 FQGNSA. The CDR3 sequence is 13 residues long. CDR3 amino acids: CASSPSTFYEQYF. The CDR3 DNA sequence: TGTGCCAGCAGCCCCTCGACTTTCTACGAGCAGTACTTC.

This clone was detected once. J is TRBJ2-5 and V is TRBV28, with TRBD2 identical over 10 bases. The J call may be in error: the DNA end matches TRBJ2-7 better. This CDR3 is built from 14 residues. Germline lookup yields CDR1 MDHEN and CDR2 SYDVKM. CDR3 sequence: CASREAGGPYEQYF. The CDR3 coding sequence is TGTGCCAGCAGGGAAGCGGGAGGGCCCTACGAGCAGTACTTC.

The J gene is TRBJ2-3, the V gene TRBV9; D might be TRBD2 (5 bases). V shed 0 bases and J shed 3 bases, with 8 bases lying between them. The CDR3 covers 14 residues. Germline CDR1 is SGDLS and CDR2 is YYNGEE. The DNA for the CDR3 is TGTGCCAGCAGCGTAGGGGAGCGAACAGATACGCAGTATTTT. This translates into CASSVGERTDTQYF.

The CDR3 DNA is TGTGCCACCCGGGTGGGGGGACAGGGGAACTATGGCTACACCTTC. Amino acid sequence: CATRVGGQGNYGYTF. This rearrangement joins TRBV19 to TRBJ1-2; 10 bases fit TRBD1. There are 15 residues in the CDR3. The V gene's germline CDR1 is LNHDA and CDR2 SQIVND (reference sequence). With V trimmed by 10 bases and J by 2 bases, 10 bases remained unmatched.

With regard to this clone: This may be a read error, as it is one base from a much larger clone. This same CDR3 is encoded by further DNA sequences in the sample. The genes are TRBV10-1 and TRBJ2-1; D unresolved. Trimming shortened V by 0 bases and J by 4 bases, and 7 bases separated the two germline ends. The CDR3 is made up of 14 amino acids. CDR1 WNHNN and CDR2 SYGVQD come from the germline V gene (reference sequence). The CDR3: CASSESGTYNEQFF. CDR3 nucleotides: TGCGCCAGCAGTGAGTCGGGCACTTACAATGAGCAGTTCTTC.

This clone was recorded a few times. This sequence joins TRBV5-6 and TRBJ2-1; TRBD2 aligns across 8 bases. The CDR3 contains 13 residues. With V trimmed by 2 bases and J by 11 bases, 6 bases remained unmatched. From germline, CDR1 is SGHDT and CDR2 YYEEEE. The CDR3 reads CASSLRGLGKQFF. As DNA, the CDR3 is TGTGCCAGCAGCTTACGGGGACTAGGGAAGCAGTTCTTC.

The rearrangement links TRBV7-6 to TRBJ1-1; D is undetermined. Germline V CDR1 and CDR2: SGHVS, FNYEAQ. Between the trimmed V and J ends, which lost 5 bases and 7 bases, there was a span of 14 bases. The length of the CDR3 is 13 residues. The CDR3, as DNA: TGTGCCAGCAGCCCCCAGAGGGCAGGTGAAGCTTTCTTT. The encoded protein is CASSPQRAGEAFF. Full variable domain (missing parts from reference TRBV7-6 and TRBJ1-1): GAGVSQSPRYKVTKRGQDVALRCDPISGHVSLYWYRQALGQGPEFLTYFNYEAQQDKSGLPNDRFSAERPEGSISTLTIQRTEQRDSAMYRCASSPQRAGEAFFGQGTRLTVV.

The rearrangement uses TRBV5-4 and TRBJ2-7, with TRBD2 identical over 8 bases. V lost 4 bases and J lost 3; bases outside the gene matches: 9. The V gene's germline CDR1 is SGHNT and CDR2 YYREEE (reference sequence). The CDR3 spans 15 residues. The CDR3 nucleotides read TGTGCCAGCAGCCTTAGCGGGACTAATAGCTACGAGCAGTACTTC. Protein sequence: CASSLSGTNSYEQYF.

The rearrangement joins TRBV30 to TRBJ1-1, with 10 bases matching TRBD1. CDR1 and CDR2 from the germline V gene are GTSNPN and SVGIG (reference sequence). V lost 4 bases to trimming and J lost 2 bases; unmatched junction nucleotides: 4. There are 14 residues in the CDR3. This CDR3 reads CAWIRDRGNTEAFF. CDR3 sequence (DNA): TGTGCCTGGATAAGGGACAGGGGAAACACTGAAGCTTTCTTT.

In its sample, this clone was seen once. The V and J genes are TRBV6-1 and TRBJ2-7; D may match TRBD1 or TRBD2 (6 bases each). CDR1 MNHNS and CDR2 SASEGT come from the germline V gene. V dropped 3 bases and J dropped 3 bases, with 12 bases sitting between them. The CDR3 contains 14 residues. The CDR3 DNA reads TGTGCCAGCAGTGAGGGGGGCACAAACTACGAGCAGTACTTC. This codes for CASSEGGTNYEQYF.

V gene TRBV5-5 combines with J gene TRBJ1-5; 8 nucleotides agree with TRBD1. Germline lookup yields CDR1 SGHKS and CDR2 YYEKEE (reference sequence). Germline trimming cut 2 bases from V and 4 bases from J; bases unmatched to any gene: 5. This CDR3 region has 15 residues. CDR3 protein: CASSFATGGNQPQHF. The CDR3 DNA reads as TGTGCCAGCAGCTTCGCCACAGGGGGTAATCAGCCCCAGCATTTT.

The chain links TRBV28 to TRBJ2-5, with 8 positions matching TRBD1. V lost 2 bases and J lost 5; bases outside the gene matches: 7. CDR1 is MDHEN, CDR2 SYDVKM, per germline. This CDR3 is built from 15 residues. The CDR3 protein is CASSLRQGAWETQYF. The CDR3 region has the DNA TGTGCCAGCAGTTTAAGGCAGGGGGCATGGGAGACCCAGTACTTC.

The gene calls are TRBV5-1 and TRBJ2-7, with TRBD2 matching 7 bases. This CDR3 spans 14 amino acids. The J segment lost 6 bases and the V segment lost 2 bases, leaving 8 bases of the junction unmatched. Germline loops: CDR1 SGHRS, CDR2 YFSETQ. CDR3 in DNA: TGCGCCAGCAGCTTTGACGGGGGGTACGGCGAGCAGTACTTC. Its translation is CASSFDGGYGEQYF.

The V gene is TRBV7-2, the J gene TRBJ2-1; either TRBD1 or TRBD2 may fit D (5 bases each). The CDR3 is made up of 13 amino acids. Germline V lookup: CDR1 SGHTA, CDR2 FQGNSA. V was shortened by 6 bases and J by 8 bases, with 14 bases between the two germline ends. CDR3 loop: CASRRGGSDEQFF. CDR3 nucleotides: TGTGCCAGCAGGAGGGGCGGCTCGGATGAGCAGTTCTTC.